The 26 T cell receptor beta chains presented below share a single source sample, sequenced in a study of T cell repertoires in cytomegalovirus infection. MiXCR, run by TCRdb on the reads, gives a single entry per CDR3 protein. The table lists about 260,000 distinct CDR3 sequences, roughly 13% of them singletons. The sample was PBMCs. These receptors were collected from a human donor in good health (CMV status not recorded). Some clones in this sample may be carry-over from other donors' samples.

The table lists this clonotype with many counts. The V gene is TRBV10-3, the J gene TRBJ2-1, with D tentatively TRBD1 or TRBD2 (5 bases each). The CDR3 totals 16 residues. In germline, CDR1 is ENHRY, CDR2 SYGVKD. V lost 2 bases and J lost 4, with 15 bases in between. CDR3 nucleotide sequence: TGTGCCATCAGTGAGCCTCCGGGACCCCCATACAATGAGCAGTTCTTC. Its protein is CAISEPPGPPYNEQFF.

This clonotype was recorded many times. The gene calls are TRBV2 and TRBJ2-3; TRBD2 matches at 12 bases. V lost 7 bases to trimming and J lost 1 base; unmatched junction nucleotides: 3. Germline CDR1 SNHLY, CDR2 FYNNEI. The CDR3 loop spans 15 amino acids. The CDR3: CASNRLAGGTDTQYF. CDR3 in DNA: TGTGCCAGCAACAGACTAGCGGGGGGCACAGATACGCAGTATTTT.

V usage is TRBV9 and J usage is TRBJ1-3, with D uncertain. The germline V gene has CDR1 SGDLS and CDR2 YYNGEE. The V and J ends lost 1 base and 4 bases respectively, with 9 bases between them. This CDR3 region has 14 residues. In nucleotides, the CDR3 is TGTGCCAGCAGCGTACTGGATTTCGGAAACACCATATATTTT. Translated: CASSVLDFGNTIYF.

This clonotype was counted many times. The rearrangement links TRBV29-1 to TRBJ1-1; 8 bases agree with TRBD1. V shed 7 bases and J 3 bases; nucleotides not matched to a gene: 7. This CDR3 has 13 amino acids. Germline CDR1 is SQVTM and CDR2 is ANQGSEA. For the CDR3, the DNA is TGCAGCGCATACAGGGGGTTTGACACTGAAGCTTTCTTT. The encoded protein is CSAYRGFDTEAFF.

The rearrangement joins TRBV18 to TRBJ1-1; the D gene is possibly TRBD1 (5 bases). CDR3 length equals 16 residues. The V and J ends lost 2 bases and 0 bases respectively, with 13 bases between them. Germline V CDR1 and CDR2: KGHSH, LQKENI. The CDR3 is CASSPSQEFLNTEAFF. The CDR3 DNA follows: TGTGCCAGCTCACCATCACAGGAATTTCTGAACACTGAAGCTTTCTTT. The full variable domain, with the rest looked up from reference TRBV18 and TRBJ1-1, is NAGVMQNPRHLVRRRGQEARLRCSPMKGHSHVYWYRQLPEEGLKFMVYLQKENIIDESGMPKERFSAEFPKEGPSILRIQQVVRGDSAAYFCASSPSQEFLNTEAFFGQGTRLTVV.

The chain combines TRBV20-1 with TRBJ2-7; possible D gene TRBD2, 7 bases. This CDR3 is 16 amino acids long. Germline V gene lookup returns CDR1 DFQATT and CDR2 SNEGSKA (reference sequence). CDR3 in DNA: TGCAGCACTTCTGGGGGGGGGGCGGGAGCCTCCTACGAGCAGTACTTC. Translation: CSTSGGGAGASYEQYF.

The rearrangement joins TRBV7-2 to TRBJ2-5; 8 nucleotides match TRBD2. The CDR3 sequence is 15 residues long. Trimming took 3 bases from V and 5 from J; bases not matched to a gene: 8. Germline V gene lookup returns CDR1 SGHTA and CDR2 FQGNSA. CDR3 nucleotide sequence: TGTGCCAGCAGCTTGGTTAGCGGGATTGGGGAGACCCAGTACTTC. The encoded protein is CASSLVSGIGETQYF.

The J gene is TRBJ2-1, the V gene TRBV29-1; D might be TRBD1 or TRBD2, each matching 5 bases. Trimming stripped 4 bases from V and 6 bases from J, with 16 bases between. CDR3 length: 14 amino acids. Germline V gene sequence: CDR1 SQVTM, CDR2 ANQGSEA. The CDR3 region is CSVGYGTRLNEQFF. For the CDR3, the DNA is TGCAGCGTTGGGTACGGGACCCGACTCAATGAGCAGTTCTTC.

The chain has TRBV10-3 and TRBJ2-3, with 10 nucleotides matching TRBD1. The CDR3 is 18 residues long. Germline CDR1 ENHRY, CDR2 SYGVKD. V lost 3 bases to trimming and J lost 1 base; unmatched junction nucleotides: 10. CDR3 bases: TGTGCCATCAGTGACCACGCCGGGACAGGGGTCCGCACAGATACGCAGTATTTT. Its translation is CAISDHAGTGVRTDTQYF.

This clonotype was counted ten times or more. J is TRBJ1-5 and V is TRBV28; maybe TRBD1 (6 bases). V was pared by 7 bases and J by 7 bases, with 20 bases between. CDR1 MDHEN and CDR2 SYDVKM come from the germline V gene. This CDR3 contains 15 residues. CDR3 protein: CASTPTGTISQPQHF. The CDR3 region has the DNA TGTGCCAGCACACCCACGGGGACAATCAGCCAGCCCCAGCATTTT.

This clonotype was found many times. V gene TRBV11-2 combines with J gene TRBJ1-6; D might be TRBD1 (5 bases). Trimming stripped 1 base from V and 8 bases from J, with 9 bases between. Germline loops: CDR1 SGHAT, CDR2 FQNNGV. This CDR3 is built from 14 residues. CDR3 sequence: CASSLVGGDSPLHF. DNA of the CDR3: TGTGCCAGCAGCTTAGTTGGGGGGGATTCACCCCTCCACTTT.

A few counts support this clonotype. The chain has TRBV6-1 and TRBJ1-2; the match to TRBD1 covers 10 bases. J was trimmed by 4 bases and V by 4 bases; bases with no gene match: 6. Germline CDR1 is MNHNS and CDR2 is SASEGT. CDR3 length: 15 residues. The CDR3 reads CASSAGTGASYGYTF. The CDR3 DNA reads TGTGCCAGCAGTGCCGGGACAGGGGCTTCCTATGGCTACACCTTC.

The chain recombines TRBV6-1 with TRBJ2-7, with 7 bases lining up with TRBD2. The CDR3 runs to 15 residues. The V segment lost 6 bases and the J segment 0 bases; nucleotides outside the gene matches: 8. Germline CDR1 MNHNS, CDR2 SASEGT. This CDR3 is CASRLGGVSSYEQYF. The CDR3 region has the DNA TGTGCCAGCAGGCTGGGGGGGGTGTCCTCCTACGAGCAGTACTTC.

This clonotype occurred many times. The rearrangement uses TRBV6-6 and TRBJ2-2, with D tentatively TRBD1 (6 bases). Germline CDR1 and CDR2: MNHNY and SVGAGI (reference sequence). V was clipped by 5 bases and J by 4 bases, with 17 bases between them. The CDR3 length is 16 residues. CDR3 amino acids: CASSAPGQLITGELFF. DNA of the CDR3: TGTGCCAGCAGTGCACCGGGACAACTCATCACCGGGGAGCTGTTTTTT.

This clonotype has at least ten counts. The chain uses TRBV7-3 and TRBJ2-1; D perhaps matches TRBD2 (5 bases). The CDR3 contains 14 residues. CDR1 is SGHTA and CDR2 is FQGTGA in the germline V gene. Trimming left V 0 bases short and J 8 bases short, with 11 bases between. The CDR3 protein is CASSLTGPRDEQFF. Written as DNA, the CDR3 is TGTGCCAGCAGCTTAACCGGGCCGAGGGATGAGCAGTTCTTC.

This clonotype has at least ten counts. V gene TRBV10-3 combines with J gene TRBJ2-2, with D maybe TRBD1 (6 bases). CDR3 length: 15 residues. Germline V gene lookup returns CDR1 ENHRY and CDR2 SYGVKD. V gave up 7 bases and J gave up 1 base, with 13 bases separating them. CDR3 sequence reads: CAINQGRGNTGELFF. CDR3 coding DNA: TGTGCCATCAACCAGGGCAGGGGGAACACCGGGGAGCTGTTTTTT.

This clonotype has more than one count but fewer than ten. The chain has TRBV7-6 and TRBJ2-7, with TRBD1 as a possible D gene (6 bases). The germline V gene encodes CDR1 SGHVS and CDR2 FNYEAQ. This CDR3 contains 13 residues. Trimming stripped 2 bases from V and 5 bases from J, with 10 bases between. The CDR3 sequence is CASSLNRVDEQYF. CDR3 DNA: TGTGCCAGCAGCTTAAACAGGGTTGACGAGCAGTACTTC.

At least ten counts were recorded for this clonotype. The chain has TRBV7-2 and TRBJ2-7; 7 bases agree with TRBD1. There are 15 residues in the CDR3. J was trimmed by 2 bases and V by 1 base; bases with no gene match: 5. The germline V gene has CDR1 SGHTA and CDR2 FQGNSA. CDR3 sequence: CASSLERTGAYEQYF. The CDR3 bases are TGTGCCAGCAGCTTAGAGAGAACAGGGGCCTACGAGCAGTACTTC.

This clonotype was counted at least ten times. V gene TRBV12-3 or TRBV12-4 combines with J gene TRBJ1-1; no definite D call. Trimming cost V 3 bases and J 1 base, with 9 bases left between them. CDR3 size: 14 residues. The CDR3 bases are TGTGCCAGCAGTTTGGCTCGGCAGAACACTGAAGCTTTCTTT. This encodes CASSLARQNTEAFF.

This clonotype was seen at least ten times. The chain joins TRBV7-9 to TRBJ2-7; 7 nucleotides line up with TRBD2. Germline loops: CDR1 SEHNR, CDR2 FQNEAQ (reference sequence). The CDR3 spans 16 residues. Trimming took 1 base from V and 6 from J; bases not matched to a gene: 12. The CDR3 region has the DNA TGTGCCAGCAGCTTAGGGTTAGGGGCGGGAGCCACCGAGCAGTACTTC. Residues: CASSLGLGAGATEQYF.

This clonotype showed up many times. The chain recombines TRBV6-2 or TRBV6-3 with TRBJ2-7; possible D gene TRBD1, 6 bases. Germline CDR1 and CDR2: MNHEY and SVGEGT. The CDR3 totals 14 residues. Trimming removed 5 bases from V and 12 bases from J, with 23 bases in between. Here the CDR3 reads CASSPALSFDRMYF. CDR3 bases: TGTGCCAGCAGTCCCGCCTTATCTTTCGACAGGATGTACTTC.

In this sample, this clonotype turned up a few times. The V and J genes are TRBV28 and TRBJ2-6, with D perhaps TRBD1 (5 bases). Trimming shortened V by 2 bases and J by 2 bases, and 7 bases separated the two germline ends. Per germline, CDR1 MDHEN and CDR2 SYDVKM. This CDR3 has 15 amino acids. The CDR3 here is CASSLLGPGANVLTF. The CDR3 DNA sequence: TGTGCCAGCAGTTTACTGGGGCCTGGGGCCAACGTCCTGACTTTC.

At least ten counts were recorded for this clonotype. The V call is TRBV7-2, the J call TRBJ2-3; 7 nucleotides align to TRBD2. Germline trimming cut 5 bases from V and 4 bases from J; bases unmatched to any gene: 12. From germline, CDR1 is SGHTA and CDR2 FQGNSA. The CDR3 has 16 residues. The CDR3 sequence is CASSRRPGGYADTQYF. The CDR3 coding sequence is TGTGCCAGCAGCCGACGACCCGGGGGGTACGCAGATACGCAGTATTTT.

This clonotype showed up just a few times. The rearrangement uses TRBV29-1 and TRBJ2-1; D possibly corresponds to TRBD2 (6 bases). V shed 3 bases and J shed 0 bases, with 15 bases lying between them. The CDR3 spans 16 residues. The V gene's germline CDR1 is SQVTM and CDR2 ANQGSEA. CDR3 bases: TGCAGCGTTGAGGGCGGGGCGGGCATCTCCTACAATGAGCAGTTCTTC. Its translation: CSVEGGAGISYNEQFF.

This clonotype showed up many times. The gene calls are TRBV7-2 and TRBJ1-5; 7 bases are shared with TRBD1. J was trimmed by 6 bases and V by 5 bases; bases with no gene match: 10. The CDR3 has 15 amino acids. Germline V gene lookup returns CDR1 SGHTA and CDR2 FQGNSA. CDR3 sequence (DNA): TGTGCCAGCAGCATAAAATGGGACAGAGGTCAGCCCCAGCATTTT. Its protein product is CASSIKWDRGQPQHF.

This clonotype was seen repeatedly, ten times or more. Here the CDR3 reads CASSLEALAGGLSEEQYF. In nucleotides, the CDR3 is TGTGCCAGCAGTTTAGAAGCGCTAGCGGGGGGGCTATCGGAAGAGCAGTACTTC. V gene TRBV12-3 or TRBV12-4 combines with J gene TRBJ2-7; 12 bases are shared with TRBD2. CDR3 length: 18 amino acids. Unmatched junction bases numbered 14, after V lost 1 base and J lost 7 bases.